A selection of T cell receptor beta chains follows, all from one sample in a study of blood T cell repertoires in COVID-19. The repertoire was sequenced with immunoSEQ multiplex PCR; TCRdb's copy has only in-frame clones and lacks some. This table has about 78,000 clones, roughly 84% appearing once. Source material: peripheral blood. The receptor source for this set is a man between 65 and 85 years old with active or convalescent COVID-19. CDR3s include the opening cysteine and the closing phenylalanine or tryptophan. A D gene is named only where the DNA matches it firmly. Clone sizes are given selectively: once, few, many, or a class where the clone is expanded.

j_call clone_size v_call d_call cdr3_nt cdr3_aa
TRBJ2-5 NA TRBV19 TRBD2 TGTGCCAGTAGTTCCCTGAGCGGGAGGGCCGGCGTAGAGACCCAGTACTTC CASSSLSGRAGVETQYF
TRBJ2-2 NA TRBV5-4 NA TGTGCCAGCCAACAGGGCCCGAACACCGGGGAGCTGTTTTTT CASQQGPNTGELFF
TRBJ1-4 NA TRBV5-1 TRBD1 TGCGCCAGCAGCCGCGATCAGGGGGCGCCTAATGAAAAACTGTTTTTT CASSRDQGAPNEKLFF
TRBJ2-7 NA TRBV19 NA TGTGCCAGTAGTTCTTCCTACGAGCAGTACTTC CASSSSYEQYF
TRBJ2-2 NA TRBV12-3/TRBV12-4 NA TGTGCCAGCAGTTTTCAGGGGACCGGGGAGCTGTTTTTT CASSFQGTGELFF
TRBJ2-1 NA TRBV5-1 NA TGCGCCAGCAGCTTGGTGGCAGGGTACAATGAGCAGTTCTTC CASSLVAGYNEQFF
TRBJ2-7 NA TRBV6-5 TRBD1 TGTGCCAGCAGAGGGACAGGGGGCCTCCTACGAGGGCAGTACTTC CASRGTGGLLRGQYF
TRBJ1-1 few TRBV3-1/TRBV3-2 NA TGTGCCAGCATGCAGGGGAGGGACACTGAAGCTTTCTTT CASMQGRDTEAFF
TRBJ1-1 NA TRBV7-3 NA TGTGCCAGCAGCTTATACGCGGGTTTGAACACTGAAGCTTTCTTT CASSLYAGLNTEAFF
TRBJ2-2 NA TRBV7-8 TRBD2 TGTGCCAGCAGCCCCGGGACTAGCCCCACCGGGGAGCTGTTTTTT CASSPGTSPTGELFF
TRBJ2-2 NA TRBV30 NA TGTGCCTGGAGTGTACAGAGGGCCGGGGAGCTGTTTTTT CAWSVQRAGELFF
TRBJ1-3 NA TRBV6-5 NA TGTGCCAGCAGTCGTTCTGGAAACACCATATATTTT CASSRSGNTIYF
TRBJ1-6 NA TRBV5-5 NA TGTGCCAGCAGCGCCTCCGGGAGGAATTCACCCCTCCACTTT CASSASGRNSPLHF
TRBJ2-1 NA TRBV7-9 TRBD1 TGTGCCAGCAGCTCCTCCGACAGGGCCCCTGCCTACAATGAGCAGTTCTTC CASSSSDRAPAYNEQFF
TRBJ2-7 NA TRBV21-1 NA TGTGCCAGCAGCAAGGGGACATTAACCTACGAGCAGTACTTC CASSKGTLTYEQYF
TRBJ1-6 NA TRBV19 TRBD1 TGTGCCAGTGGGGACAGGGTTAATTCACCCCTCCACTTT CASGDRVNSPLHF